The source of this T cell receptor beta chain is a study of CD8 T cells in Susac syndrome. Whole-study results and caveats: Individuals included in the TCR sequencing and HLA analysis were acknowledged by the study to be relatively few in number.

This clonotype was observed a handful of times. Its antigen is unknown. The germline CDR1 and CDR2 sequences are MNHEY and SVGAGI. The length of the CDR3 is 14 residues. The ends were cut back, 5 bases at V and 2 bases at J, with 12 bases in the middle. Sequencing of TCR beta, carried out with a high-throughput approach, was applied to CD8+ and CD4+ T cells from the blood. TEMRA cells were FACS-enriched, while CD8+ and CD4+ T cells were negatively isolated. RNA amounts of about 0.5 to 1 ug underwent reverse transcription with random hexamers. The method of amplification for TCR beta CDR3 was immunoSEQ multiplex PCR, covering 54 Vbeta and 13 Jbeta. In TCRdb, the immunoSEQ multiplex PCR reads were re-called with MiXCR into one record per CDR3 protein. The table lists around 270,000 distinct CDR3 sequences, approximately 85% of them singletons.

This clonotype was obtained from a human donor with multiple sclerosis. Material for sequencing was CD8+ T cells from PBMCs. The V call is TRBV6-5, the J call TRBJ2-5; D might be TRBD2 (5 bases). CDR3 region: CASSTWTEQETQYF. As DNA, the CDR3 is TGTGCCAGCAGTACCTGGACTGAACAAGAGACCCAGTACTTC.